Below are 7 T cell receptor beta chains sequenced from a single sample in a study of T cell responses to AZD1222 COVID-19 vaccine. TCRdb keeps only in-frame clones here, not all; method: immunoSEQ multiplex PCR. The table includes 100,000 to 150,000 clones, roughly 85% detected once. Sequences were derived from peripheral blood, sampled 28 days after the second AZD1222 dose. The receptors stem from an adult who received the AZD1222 COVID-19 vaccine.

J is TRBJ1-1 and V is TRBV19, with D maybe TRBD1 (5 bases). CDR3 length: 13 amino acids. In germline, CDR1 is LNHDA, CDR2 SQIVND (reference sequence). Deletions cut 4 bases from V and 4 bases from J, with 10 bases between. CDR3 sequence (DNA): TGTGCCAGTAGTAGTGGGAGGGGCACTGAAGCTTTCTTT. This sequence encodes CASSSGRGTEAFF.

This clone occurred once. This chain joins TRBV7-3 and TRBJ2-3; TRBD1 matches at 10 bases. The CDR3 covers 15 residues. Trimming cost V 5 bases and J 3 bases; bases outside gene matches: 5. The germline V gene has CDR1 SGHTA and CDR2 FQGTGA. In DNA, the CDR3 is TGTGCCAGCAGCCGGGGACAGGGGAGAACAGATACGCAGTATTTT. It translates to CASSRGQGRTDTQYF.

The chain combines TRBV10-3 with TRBJ1-4; 8 bases match TRBD1. This CDR3 region has 12 residues. With V trimmed by 6 bases and J by 8 bases, 2 bases remained unmatched. Germline values: CDR1 ENHRY, CDR2 SYGVKD. The CDR3: CAIRGTGEKLFF. The CDR3 bases are TGTGCCATCAGGGGGACAGGCGAAAAACTGTTTTTT.

The rearrangement links TRBV18 to TRBJ1-2, with TRBD1 matching 9 bases. CDR1 KGHSH and CDR2 LQKENI come from the germline V gene. J was trimmed by 1 base and V by 3 bases; bases with no gene match: 3. CDR3 size: 15 residues. This CDR3 reads CASSPGQGSNYGYTF. CDR3 bases: TGTGCCAGCTCACCGGGACAGGGCAGTAACTATGGCTACACCTTC.

V usage is TRBV12-5 and J usage is TRBJ1-1; no clear D gene. The CDR3 is 14 amino acids. Deletions cut 1 base from V and 6 bases from J, with 12 bases between. Germline CDR1 reads LGHNT; CDR2 reads FRNRAP. CDR3 nucleotide sequence: TGTGCTAGTGGTTTGGGGGGTGATTTTCCTGAAGCTTTCTTT. This sequence encodes CASGLGGDFPEAFF. The whole variable domain, filled in from reference TRBV12-5 and TRBJ1-1, reads DARVTQTPRHKVTEMGQEVTMRCQPILGHNTVFWYRQTMMQGLELLAYFRNRAPLDDSGMPKDRFSAEMPDATLATLKIQPSEPRDSAVYFCASGLGGDFPEAFFGQGTRLTVV.

The chain recombines TRBV5-6 with TRBJ2-2, with D unclear. Germline CDR1 and CDR2: SGHDT and YYEEEE. There are 15 residues in the CDR3. V lost 2 bases to trimming and J lost 11 bases, with 19 bases between them. The DNA for the CDR3 is TGTGCCAGCAGCTTTTTAACCATAGGCCTCGGTGAGCTGTTTTTT. Translation: CASSFLTIGLGELFF.

A few counts support this clone. The J gene is TRBJ1-1, the V gene TRBV11-1, with 9 bases aligning to TRBD1. The V gene's germline CDR1 is SGHAT and CDR2 FQDESV (reference sequence). The CDR3 is 13 amino acids. The junction had 10 bases not matched to a gene; V was cut back by 6 bases and J by 11 bases. The CDR3 loop is CASSLEGDRGAFF. The CDR3 DNA reads TGTGCCAGCAGTCTAGAAGGAGACAGGGGGGCTTTCTTT.